Given below is one T cell receptor beta chain in context. Clones were sequenced by immunoSEQ multiplex PCR, and TCRdb holds only the in-frame ones, with some missing. The sample yields 150,000 to 200,000 clones, around nine tenths seen once. V gave up 1 base and J gave up 6 bases, with 16 bases separating them. Looked up from germline, CDR1 is LGHNA and CDR2 is YSLEER. The CDR3 totals 16 residues. This sample is drawn from a study of blood T cell repertoires in COVID-19. Study background: There were acute and convalescent COVID-19 samples, and they came from the United States, Italy and Spain.

The specimen sequenced was peripheral blood. The J gene is TRBJ2-1, the V gene TRBV4-3; D is possibly TRBD1 (6 bases). The clonotype comes from a woman in her 70s with COVID-19, enrolled during active disease. The DNA for the CDR3 is TGCGCCAGCAGCCAAGGCCTGTTGGGGGCAGGCAATGAGCAGTTCTTC. Protein: CASSQGLLGAGNEQFF.